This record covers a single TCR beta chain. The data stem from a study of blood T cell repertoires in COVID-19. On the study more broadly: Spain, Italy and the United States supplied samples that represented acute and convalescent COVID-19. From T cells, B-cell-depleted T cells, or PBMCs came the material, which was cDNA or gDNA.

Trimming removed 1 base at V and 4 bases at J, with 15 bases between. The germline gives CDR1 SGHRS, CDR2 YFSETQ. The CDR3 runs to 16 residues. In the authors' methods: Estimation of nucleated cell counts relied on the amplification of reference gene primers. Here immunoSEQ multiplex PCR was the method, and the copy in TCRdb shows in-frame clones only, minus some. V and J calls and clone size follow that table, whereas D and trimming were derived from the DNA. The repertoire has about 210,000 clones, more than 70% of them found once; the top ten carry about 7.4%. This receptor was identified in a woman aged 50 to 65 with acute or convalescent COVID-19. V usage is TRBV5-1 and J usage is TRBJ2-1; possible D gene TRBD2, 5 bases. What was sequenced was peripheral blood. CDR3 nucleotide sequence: TGCGCCAGCAGCTTGAGCTTGTTTAGCGCATACAATGAGCAGTTCTTC. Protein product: CASSLSLFSAYNEQFF.